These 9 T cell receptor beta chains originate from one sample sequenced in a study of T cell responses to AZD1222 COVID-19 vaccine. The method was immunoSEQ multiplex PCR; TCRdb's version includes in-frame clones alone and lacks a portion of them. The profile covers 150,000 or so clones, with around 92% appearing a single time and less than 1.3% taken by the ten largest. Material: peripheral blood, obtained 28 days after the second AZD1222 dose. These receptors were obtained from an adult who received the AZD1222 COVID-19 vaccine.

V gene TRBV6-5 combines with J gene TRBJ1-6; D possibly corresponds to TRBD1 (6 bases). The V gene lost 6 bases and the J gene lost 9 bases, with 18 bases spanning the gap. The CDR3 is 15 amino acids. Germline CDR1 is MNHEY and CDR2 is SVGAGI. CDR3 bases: TGTGCCAGCAGCCCAGAACAGGGTGCGACTTCACCCCTCCACTTT. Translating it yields CASSPEQGATSPLHF.

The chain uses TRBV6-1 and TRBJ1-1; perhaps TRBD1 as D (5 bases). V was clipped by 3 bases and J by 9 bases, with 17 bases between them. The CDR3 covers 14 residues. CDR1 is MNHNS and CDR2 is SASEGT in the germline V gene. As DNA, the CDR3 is TGTGCCAGCAGTGAGTTTGGGACCTTAAATAAAGCTTTCTTT. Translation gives CASSEFGTLNKAFF.

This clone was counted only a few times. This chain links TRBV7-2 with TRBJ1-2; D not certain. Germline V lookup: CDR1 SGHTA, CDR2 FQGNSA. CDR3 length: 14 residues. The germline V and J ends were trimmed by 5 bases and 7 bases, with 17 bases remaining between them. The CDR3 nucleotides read TGTGCCAGCAGCCAAAGTTCCCCCGGAGCTGGCTACACCTTC. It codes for CASSQSSPGAGYTF.

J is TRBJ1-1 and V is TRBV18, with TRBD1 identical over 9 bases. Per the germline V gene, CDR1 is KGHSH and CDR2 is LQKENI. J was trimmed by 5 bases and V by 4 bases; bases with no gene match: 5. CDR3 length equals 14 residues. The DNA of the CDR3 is TGTGCCAGCTCACAGGGGACAGGGAGGACTGAAGCTTTCTTT. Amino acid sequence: CASSQGTGRTEAFF.

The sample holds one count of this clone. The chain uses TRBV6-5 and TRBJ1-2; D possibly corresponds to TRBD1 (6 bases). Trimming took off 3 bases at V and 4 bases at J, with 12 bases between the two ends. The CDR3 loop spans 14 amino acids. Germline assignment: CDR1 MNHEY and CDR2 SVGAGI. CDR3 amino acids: CASSYGAGAYGYTF. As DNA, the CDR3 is TGTGCCAGCAGTTATGGGGCAGGGGCCTATGGCTACACCTTC.

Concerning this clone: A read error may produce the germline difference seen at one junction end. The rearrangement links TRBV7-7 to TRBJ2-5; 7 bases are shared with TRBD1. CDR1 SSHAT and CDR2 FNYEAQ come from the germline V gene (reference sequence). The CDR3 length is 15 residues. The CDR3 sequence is CASSLGTEYQETQYF. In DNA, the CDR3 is TGTGCTAGCAGCTTAGGGACAGAATACCAAGAGACCCAGTACTTC.

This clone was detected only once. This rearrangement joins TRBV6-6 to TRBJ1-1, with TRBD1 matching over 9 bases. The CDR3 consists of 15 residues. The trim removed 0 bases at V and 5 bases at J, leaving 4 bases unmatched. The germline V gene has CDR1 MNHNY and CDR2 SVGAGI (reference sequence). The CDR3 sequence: CASSYSGQGVTEAFF. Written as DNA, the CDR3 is TGTGCCAGCAGTTACTCGGGACAGGGCGTGACTGAAGCTTTCTTT.

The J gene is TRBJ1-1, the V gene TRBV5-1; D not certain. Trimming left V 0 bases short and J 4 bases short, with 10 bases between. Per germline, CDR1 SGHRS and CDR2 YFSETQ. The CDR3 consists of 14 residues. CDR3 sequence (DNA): TGCGCCAGCAGCTTGGGAGGCGAGTTCACTGAAGCTTTCTTT. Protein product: CASSLGGEFTEAFF.

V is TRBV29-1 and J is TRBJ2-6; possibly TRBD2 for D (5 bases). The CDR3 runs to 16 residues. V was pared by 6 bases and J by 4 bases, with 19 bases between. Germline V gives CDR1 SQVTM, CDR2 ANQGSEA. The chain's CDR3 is CSVRFREGPGANVLTF. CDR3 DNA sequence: TGCAGCGTCCGTTTCCGAGAGGGCCCCGGGGCCAACGTCCTGACTTTC.